This T cell receptor (beta chain) was found in a study of cytotoxic CD8 clonotypes in ibrutinib-treated CLL. Turning to the study itself: It was after a median about 12 months of treatment, range 6 to 36, that response samples were taken. Study-level findings and limits: Whereas clonality rose at ibrutinib response, it declined toward baseline at progression.

Details on this clone: Its specificity is unknown.

PBMCs were cryopreserved, and approximately 1.8 micrograms of genomic DNA from them went into TCR beta libraries. Deep sequencing aimed at 1 in 200,000 to 1 in 1 million T cells' resolution. Clones were read by immunoSEQ multiplex PCR, and TCRdb kept only the in-frame ones, dropping some. The sample holds tens of thousands of clones, roughly 50% seen once. Germline CDR1 MDHEN, CDR2 SYDVKM. The CDR3 totals 14 residues. Unmatched junction bases numbered 8, after V lost 3 bases and J lost 7 bases. Sequenced here: PBMCs, sampled after 12 months of ibrutinib treatment. The chain combines TRBV28 with TRBJ2-7; 8 bases are shared with TRBD1. This clonotype was obtained from a human donor with chronic lymphocytic leukemia. The CDR3 coding sequence is TGTGCCAGCAGTTTCAGGGGGCGGTTGTTTGAGCAGTACTTC. Amino acids: CASSFRGRLFEQYF.